This T cell receptor beta chain was captured by sequencing in a study of spatial heterogeneity in lung cancer. In the study overall: In the raw reads, each unique TCR and UMI combination was present more than ten times on average.

The time point is: sample taken at primary tumor resection. Whole RNA came from tumor, nontumor lung or frozen PBMC and was sequenced without being sorted. Germline loops: CDR1 KGHSH, CDR2 LQKENI. The CDR3 is made up of 13 amino acids. V lost 3 bases and J 0 bases, leaving 5 bases between the germline ends. Each CDR3 protein gets one entry after TCRdb re-called the 5' RACE reads with MiXCR. The sample lists roughly 79,000 distinct CDR3 sequences; roughly 8% were seen once. The starting material was PBMCs, obtained at surgery. V and J are TRBV18 and TRBJ1-1, with D uncertain. This receptor was taken from a male donor with early-stage non-small cell lung cancer. CDR3 nucleotide sequence: TGTGCCAGCTCACCTAAGATGAACACTGAAGCTTTCTTT. Translating it yields CASSPKMNTEAFF.